This entry concerns a single T cell receptor beta chain. What it binds is unknown. These data come from a study of cytomegalovirus exposure and HLA in healthy donors. Study information: As released early, the data held 70 million to 100 million unique TCRs from HLA-typed donors.

Amplification used 60 Vbeta primers and 13 Jbeta primers. In the original processing: A later analysis counted 80 million or so unique TCR beta chains, some 12 million shared. Using immunoSEQ multiplex PCR, the repertoire was profiled, and TCRdb retains in-frame clones only, with some absent. D and trimming were read from the DNA, whereas the V and J calls and clone size are those reported in that table. The table lists under 150,000 clones, roughly 80% of them singletons. General study findings and limits: From TCR beta sequences, most subjects' HLA-A and HLA-B alleles were reportedly predicted accurately. In a later analysis, several top co-occurrence clusters appeared linked to parvovirus B19, influenza, CMV and Epstein-Barr virus.

The CDR3 is 14 residues long. The germline gives CDR1 MNHEY, CDR2 SMNVEV (reference sequence). Trimming took off 2 bases at V and 7 bases at J, with 11 bases between the two ends. Source material: PBMCs. V usage is TRBV27 and J usage is TRBJ1-4; D perhaps matches TRBD1 (6 bases). The receptor was derived from a man aged 35-49 years in good health and CMV-seropositive. The CDR3 coding sequence is TGTGCCAGCAGTTTAACAGGGAGGGCTGAAAAACTGTTTTTT. As protein: CASSLTGRAEKLFF.